This paragraph covers one TCR beta chain sequence. The record originates from a study of control samples from healthy donors and cancer patients. Generated by immunoSEQ multiplex PCR, the TCRdb table keeps only in-frame clones and is missing some. Of some 89,000 clones detected, 86% appear once; the ten largest clones hold around 20%. The CDR3 contains 11 residues. Trimming shortened V by 8 bases and J by 5 bases, and 9 bases separated the two germline ends. The clonotype was recovered from a man aged 25-45 years in good health. This chain links TRBV12-3 or TRBV12-4 with TRBJ2-5; D remains ambiguous. The specimen sequenced was blood. The DNA of the CDR3 is TGTGCCAGCTCATATGGGGAGACCCAGTACTTC. It codes for CASSYGETQYF.